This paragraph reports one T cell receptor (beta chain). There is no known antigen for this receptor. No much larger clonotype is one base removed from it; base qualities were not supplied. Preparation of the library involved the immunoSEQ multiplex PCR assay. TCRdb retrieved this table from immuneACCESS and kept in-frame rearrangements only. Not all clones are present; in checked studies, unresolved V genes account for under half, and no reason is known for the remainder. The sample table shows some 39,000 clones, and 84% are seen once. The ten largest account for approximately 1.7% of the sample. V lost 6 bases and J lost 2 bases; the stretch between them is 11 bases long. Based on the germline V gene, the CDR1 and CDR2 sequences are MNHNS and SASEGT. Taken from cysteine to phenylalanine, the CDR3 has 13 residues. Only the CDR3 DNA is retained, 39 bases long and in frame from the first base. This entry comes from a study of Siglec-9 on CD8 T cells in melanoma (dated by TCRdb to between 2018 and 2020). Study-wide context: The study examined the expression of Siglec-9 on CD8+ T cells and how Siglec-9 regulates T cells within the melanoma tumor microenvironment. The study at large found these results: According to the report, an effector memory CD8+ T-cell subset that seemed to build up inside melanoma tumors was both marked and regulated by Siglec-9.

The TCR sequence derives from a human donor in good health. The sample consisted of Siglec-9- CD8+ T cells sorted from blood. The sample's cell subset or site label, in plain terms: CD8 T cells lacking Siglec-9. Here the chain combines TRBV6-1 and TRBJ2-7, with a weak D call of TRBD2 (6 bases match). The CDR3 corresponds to CASRGTATYEQYF. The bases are TGTGCCAGCAGGGGGACTGCCACCTACGAGCAGTACTTC.